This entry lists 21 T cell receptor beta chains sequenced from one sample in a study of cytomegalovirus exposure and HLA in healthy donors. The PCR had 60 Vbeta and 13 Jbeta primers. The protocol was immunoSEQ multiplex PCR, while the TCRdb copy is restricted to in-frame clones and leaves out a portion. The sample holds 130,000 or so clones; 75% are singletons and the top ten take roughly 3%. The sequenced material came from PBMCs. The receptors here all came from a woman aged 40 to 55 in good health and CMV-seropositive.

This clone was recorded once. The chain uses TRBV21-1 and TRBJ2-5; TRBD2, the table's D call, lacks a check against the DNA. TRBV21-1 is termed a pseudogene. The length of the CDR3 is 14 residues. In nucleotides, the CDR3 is TGTGCCAGCAGCAAAGCGCTTTCGACGGGGACCCAGTACTTC. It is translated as CASSKALSTGTQYF.

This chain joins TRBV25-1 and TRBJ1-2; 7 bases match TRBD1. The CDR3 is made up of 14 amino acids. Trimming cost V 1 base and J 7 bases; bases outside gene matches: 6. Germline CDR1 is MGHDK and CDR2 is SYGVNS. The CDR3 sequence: CASSEWEGGFGYTF. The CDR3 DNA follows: TGTGCCAGCAGTGAATGGGAAGGGGGCTTTGGCTACACCTTC.

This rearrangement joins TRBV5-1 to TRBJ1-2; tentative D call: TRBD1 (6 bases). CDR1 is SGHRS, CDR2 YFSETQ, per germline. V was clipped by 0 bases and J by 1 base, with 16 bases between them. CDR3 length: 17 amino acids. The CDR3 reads CASSLDPGRGGNYGYTF. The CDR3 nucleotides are TGCGCCAGCAGCTTGGACCCTGGACGAGGGGGTAACTATGGCTACACCTTC.

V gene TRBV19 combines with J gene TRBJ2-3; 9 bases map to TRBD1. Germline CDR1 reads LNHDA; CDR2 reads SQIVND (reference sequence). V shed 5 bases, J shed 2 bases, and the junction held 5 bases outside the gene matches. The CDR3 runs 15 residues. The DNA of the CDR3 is TGTGCCAGTAGTGTCACAGGGGGCTTCACAGATACGCAGTATTTT. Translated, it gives CASSVTGGFTDTQYF.

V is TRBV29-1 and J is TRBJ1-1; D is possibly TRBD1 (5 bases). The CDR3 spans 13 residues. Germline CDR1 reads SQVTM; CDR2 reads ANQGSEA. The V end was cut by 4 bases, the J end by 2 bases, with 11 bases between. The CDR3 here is CSVGWGRNTEAFF. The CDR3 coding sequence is TGCAGCGTTGGTTGGGGCAGAAACACTGAAGCTTTCTTT.

This CDR3 is CASSLESGNEQYF. CDR3 DNA: TGTGCCAGCAGCTTAGAATCGGGTAACGAGCAGTACTTC. J is TRBJ2-7 and V is TRBV11-3; no clear D. CDR1 is SGHNT, CDR2 YENEEA, per germline. Trimming shortened V by 0 bases and J by 5 bases, and 8 bases separated the two germline ends. This CDR3 region has 13 residues.

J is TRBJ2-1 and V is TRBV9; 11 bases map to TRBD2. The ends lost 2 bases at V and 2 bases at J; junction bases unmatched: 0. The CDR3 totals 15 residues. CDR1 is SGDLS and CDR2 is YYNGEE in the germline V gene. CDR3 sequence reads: CASSVSGRAYNEQFF. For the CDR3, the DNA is TGTGCCAGCAGCGTTAGCGGGAGGGCCTACAATGAGCAGTTCTTC.

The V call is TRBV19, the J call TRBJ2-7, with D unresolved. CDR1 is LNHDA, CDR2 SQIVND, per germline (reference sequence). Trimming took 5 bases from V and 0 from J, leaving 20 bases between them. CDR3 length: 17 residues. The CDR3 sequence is CASSPQTRYGFSYEQYF. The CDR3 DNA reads TGTGCCAGTAGTCCCCAGACCCGCTACGGGTTCTCCTACGAGCAGTACTTC.

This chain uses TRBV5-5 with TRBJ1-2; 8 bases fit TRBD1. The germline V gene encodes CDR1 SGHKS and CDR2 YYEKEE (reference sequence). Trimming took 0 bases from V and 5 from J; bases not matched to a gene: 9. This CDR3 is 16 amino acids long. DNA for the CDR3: TGTGCCAGCAGCTTGGTAGGCCAGGGGGCTGGGTATGGCTACACCTTC. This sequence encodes CASSLVGQGAGYGYTF.

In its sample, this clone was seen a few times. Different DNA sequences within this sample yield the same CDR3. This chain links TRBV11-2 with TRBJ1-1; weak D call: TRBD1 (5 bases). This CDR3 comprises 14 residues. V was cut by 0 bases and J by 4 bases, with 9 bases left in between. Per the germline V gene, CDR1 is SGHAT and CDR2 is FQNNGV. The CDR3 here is CASSLDSGGTEAFF. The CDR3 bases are TGTGCCAGCAGCTTAGACAGCGGGGGCACTGAAGCTTTCTTT. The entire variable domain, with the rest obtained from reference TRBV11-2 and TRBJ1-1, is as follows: EAGVAQSPRYKIIEKRQSVAFWCNPISGHATLYWYQQILGQGPKLLIQFQNNGVVDDSQLPKDRFSAERLKGVDSTLKIQPAKLEDSAVYLCASSLDSGGTEAFFGQGTRLTVV.

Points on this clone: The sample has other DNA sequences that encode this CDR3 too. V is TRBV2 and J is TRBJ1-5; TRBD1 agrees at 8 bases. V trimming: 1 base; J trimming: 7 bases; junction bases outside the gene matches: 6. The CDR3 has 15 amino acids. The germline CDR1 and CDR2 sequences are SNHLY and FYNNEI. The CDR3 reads CASSEEFTGGQPQHF. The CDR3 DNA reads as TGTGCCAGCAGTGAAGAGTTTACAGGGGGACAGCCCCAGCATTTT.

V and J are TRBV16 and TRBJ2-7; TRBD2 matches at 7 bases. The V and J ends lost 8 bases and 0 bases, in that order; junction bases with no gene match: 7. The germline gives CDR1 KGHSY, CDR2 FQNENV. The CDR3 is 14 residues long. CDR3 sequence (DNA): TGTGCCAGCGGGGGGGTCGGACCCTCCTACGAGCAGTACTTC. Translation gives CASGGVGPSYEQYF.

CDR3 coding DNA: TGTGCCAGCACCGGGACAGCGAACACTGAAGCTTTCTTT. It is translated as CASTGTANTEAFF. This chain joins TRBV19 and TRBJ1-1; 7 nucleotides align to TRBD1. This CDR3 contains 13 residues. V was pared by 9 bases and J by 1 base, with 5 bases of the junction left unmatched. Germline-derived CDR1 and CDR2 are LNHDA and SQIVND (reference sequence). Full variable domain (outside the CDR3, taken from reference TRBV19 and TRBJ1-1): DGGITQSPKYLFRKEGQNVTLSCEQNLNHDAMYWYRQDPGQGLRLIYYSQIVNDFQKGDIAEGYSVSREKKESFPLTVTSAQKNPTAFYLCASTGTANTEAFFGQGTRLTVV.

CDR3 residues: CASSSFPGQGFDEQYF. CDR3 coding DNA: TGTGCCAGCAGTTCCTTTCCCGGACAGGGTTTCGACGAGCAGTACTTC. The V gene is TRBV6-5, the J gene TRBJ2-7; 8 bases match TRBD1. The CDR3 runs 16 residues. V dropped 4 bases and J dropped 5; count of bases not matched to a gene: 13. The germline gives CDR1 MNHEY, CDR2 SVGAGI.

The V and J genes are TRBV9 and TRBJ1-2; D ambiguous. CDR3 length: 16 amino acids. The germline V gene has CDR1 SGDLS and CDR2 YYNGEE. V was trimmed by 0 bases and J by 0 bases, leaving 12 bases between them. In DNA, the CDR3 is TGTGCCAGCAGCGTAGCGGAGGAACTACCTAACTATGGCTACACCTTC. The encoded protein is CASSVAEELPNYGYTF.

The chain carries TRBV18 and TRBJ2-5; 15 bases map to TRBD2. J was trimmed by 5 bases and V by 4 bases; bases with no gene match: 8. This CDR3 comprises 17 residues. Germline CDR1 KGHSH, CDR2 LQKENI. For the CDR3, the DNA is TGTGCCAGCTCACGCGGACTAGCGGGAGGGCGTTACGAGACCCAGTACTTC. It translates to CASSRGLAGGRYETQYF.

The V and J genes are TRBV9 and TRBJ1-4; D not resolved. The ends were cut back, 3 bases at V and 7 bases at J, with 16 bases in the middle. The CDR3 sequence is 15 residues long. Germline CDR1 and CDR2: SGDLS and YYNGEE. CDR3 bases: TGTGCCAGCAGCGCAAAGCGGGCAACCGGTGAAAAACTGTTTTTT. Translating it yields CASSAKRATGEKLFF.

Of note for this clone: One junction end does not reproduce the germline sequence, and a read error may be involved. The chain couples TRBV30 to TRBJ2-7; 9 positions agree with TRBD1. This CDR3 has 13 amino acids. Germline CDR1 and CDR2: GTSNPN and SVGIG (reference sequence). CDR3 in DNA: TGTACCTGGAGTATGGACAGGGGCTACGAGCAGTACTTC. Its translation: CTWSMDRGYEQYF.

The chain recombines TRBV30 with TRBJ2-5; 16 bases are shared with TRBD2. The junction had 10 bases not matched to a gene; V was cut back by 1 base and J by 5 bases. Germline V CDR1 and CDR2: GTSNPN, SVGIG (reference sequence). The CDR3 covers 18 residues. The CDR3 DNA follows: TGTGCCTGGAGTGCCCCCGGGACTAGCGGGAGGGCCGTGGAGACCCAGTACTTC. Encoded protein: CAWSAPGTSGRAVETQYF. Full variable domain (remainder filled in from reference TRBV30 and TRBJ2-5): SQTIHQWPATLVQPVGSPLSLECTVEGTSNPNLYWYRQAAGRGLQLLFYSVGIGQISSEVPQNLSASRPQDRQFILSSKKLLLSDSGFYLCAWSAPGTSGRAVETQYFGPGTRLLVL.

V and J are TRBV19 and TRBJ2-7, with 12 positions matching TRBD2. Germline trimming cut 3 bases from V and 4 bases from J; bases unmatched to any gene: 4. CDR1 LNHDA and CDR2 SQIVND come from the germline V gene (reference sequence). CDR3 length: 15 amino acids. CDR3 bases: TGTGCCAGTAGTATGGGACTAGCGGGCCTTTACGAGCAGTACTTC. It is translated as CASSMGLAGLYEQYF.

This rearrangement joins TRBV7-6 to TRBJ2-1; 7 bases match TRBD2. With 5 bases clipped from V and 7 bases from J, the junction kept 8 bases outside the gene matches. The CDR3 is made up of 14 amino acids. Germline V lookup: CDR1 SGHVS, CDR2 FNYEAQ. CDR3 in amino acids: CASSPGGGENEQFF. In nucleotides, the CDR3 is TGTGCCAGCAGCCCGGGAGGTGGGGAGAATGAGCAGTTCTTC.